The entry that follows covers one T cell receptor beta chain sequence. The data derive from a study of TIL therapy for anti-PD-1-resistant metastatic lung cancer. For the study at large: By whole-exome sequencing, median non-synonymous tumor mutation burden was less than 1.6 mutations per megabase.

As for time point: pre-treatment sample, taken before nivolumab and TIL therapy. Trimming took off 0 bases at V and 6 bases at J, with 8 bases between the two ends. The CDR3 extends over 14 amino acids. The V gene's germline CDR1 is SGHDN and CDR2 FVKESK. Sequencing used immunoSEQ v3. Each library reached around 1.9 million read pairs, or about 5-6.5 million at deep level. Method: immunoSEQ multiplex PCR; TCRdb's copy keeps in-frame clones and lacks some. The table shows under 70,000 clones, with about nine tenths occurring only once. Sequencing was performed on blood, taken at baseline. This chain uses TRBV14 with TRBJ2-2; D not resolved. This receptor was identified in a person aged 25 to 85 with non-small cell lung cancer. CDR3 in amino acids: CASSQELWAGELFF. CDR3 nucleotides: TGTGCCAGCAGCCAAGAATTATGGGCCGGGGAGCTGTTTTTT.